These 21 T cell receptor beta chains originate from one sample sequenced in a study of T cell clonality in common variable immunodeficiency. Method: immunoSEQ multiplex PCR; TCRdb's copy keeps in-frame clones and lacks some. The sample offers 50,000 or so clones and no singletons, the top ten holding approximately 3.6%. What was sequenced was peripheral blood mononuclear cells. These receptors were obtained from a person between 18 and 75 years old in good health.

In its sample, this clone was seen many times. The read terminates 3 residues before the CDR3 end, so the remaining end is supplied by the germline J gene. The chain uses TRBV29-1 and TRBJ1-1; 8 positions agree with TRBD1. V trimming: 6 bases; J trimming: 0 bases; junction bases outside the gene matches: 3. CDR1 and CDR2 from the germline V gene are SQVTM and ANQGSEA. This CDR3 contains 13 residues. The CDR3 loop is CSVETGVNTEAFF. Partial CDR3 DNA: TGCAGCGTCGAGACAGGGGTGAACACTGAA. The full variable domain, rest sourced from reference TRBV29-1 and TRBJ1-1, is SAVISQKPSRDICQRGTSLTIQCQVDSQVTMMFWYRQQPGQSLTLIATANQGSEATYESGFVIDKFPISRPNLTFSTLTVSNMSPEDSSIYLCSVETGVNTEAFFGQGTRLTVV.

At least ten counts were recorded for this clone. The read gets to within 3 residues of the CDR3 end, and the germline J gene fills in the rest. The genes are TRBV7-3 and TRBJ2-3; maybe TRBD2 (5 bases). Trimming removed 5 bases from V and 0 bases from J, with 9 bases in between. There are 14 residues in the CDR3. Germline CDR1 SGHTA, CDR2 FQGTGA. CDR3 in amino acids: CASSLSGSTDTQYF. CDR3 DNA (partial): TGTGCCAGCAGCCTGAGCGGTAGCACAGATACG. The full variable domain, with the rest looked up from reference TRBV7-3 and TRBJ2-3, is GAGVSQTPSNKVTEKGKYVELRCDPISGHTALYWYRQSLGQGPEFLIYFQGTGAADDSGLPNDRFFAVRPEGSVSTLKIQRTERGDSAVYLCASSLSGSTDTQYFGPGTRLTVL.

This clone has ten or more counts. Read data end 3 residues before the CDR3 end; the end is taken from the germline J gene. This chain links TRBV4-1 with TRBJ2-1, with 9 bases aligning to TRBD2. CDR3 length: 16 residues. Looked up from germline, CDR1 is MGHRA and CDR2 is YSYEKL. J lost 5 bases, V lost 3 bases, and 8 bases had no gene match. CDR3 sequence: CASSHPTSGTHNEQFF. The sequenced CDR3 bases are TGCGCCAGCAGCCACCCGACTAGCGGAACTCACAATGAG.

A note on this clone: The CDR3 end lies 3 residues beyond the end of the read and is filled in from the germline J gene. The chain couples TRBV7-9 to TRBJ2-5; no definite D call. CDR1 SEHNR and CDR2 FQNEAQ come from the germline V gene (reference sequence). The CDR3 contains 14 residues. V lost 5 bases to trimming and J lost 5 bases, with 15 bases between them. The CDR3 is CASSPLAKGETQYF. Incomplete CDR3 DNA: TGTGCCAGCAGCCCCTTGGCAAAAGGGGAGACC. The full variable domain, in which reference TRBV7-9 and TRBJ2-5 provide the parts outside the CDR3, is DTGVSQNPRHKITKRGQNVTFRCDPISEHNRLYWYRQTLGQGPEFLTYFQNEAQLEKSRLLSDRFSAERPKGSFSTLEIQRTEQGDSAMYLCASSPLAKGETQYFGPGTRLLVL.

With regard to this clone: Coverage ceases 3 residues before the CDR3 finishes, and the germline J gene fills in the end. V usage is TRBV7-2 and J usage is TRBJ2-1; 10 bases map to TRBD2. Germline lookup yields CDR1 SGHTA and CDR2 FQGNSA. This CDR3 has 13 amino acids. J was trimmed by 8 bases and V by 5 bases; bases with no gene match: 3. CDR3 loop: CASSPAGGYEQFF. The DNA read from the CDR3 is TGTGCCAGCAGCCCAGCGGGAGGGTATGAG.

This clone has a handful of counts. The read ends 3 residues before the CDR3 terminus; that terminus is restored from the germline J gene. This sequence joins TRBV30 and TRBJ2-7; TRBD1 is a possible D gene (5 bases). The CDR3 runs 12 residues. Looked up from germline, CDR1 is GTSNPN and CDR2 is SVGIG (reference sequence). Trimming took 4 bases from V and 3 from J, leaving 10 bases between them. CDR3 in amino acids: CAWNRQYYEQYF. The part of the CDR3 DNA that was read is TGTGCCTGGAACCGACAGTACTACGAG.

This clone was detected ten times or more. The read ends 3 residues early relative to the CDR3; the germline J gene fills the gap. This sample also contains other DNA sequences that code for the same CDR3. The chain links TRBV6-2 or TRBV6-3 to TRBJ2-2; 8 nucleotides align to TRBD1. Germline V gene sequence: CDR1 MNHEY, CDR2 SVGEGT. The CDR3 covers 16 residues. Trimming took 6 bases from V and 3 from J; bases not matched to a gene: 9. The covered CDR3 bases are TGTGCCAGCAGATCGGACGGGACAGGTCACACCGGGGAG. It specifies CASRSDGTGHTGE. The whole CDR3 region reads CASRSDGTGHTGELFF.

This clone was counted at least ten times. The read stops 3 residues short of the end of the CDR3; the missing end is completed from the germline J gene. The V call is TRBV5-1, the J call TRBJ2-7; 8 nucleotides agree with TRBD1. The CDR3 contains 16 residues. J gave up 0 bases and V 0 bases, and 5 bases lay outside the gene matches. In germline, CDR1 is SGHRS, CDR2 YFSETQ. Incomplete CDR3 DNA: TGCGCCAGCAGCTTGGAGCGCGGACAGGGCTCCTACGAG. Translated: CASSLERGQGSYE. In full, the CDR3 is CASSLERGQGSYEQYF. Filled out from reference TRBV5-1 and TRBJ2-7, the complete variable domain reads KAGVTQTPRYLIKTRGQQVTLSCSPISGHRSVSWYQQTPGQGLQFLFEYFSETQRNKGNFPGRFSGRQFSNSRSEMNVSTLELGDSALYLCASSLERGQGSYEQYFGPGTRLTVT.

The table lists this clone with many counts. Read coverage stops 3 residues before the CDR3 terminus; the germline J gene supplies the remainder. This rearrangement joins TRBV7-2 to TRBJ2-6; D remains unclear. Germline V gene sequence: CDR1 SGHTA, CDR2 FQGNSA. The CDR3 spans 15 residues. The V end lost 1 base, the J end lost 2 bases, and 6 bases lay between the germline ends. CDR3 in amino acids: CASSLGVAGANVLTF. CDR3 DNA (partial): TGTGCCAGCAGCTTAGGTGTCGCTGGGGCCAACGTC.

Ten or more counts support this clone. The read halts 3 residues ahead of the CDR3 end, with the missing end drawn from the germline J gene. The chain carries TRBV19 and TRBJ2-1; 7 positions match TRBD2. The CDR3 is 17 residues long. Germline trimming cut 0 bases from V and 4 bases from J; bases unmatched to any gene: 9. CDR1 LNHDA and CDR2 SQIVND come from the germline V gene (reference sequence). The sequenced part of the CDR3 DNA is TGTGCCAGTAGTATAGATCTGGGGACTACTAGGTACAATGAG. Encoded protein: CASSIDLGTTRYNE. The full CDR3 protein reads CASSIDLGTTRYNEQFF. Based on the CDR3 plus reference TRBV19 and TRBJ2-1, the full variable domain is DGGITQSPKYLFRKEGQNVTLSCEQNLNHDAMYWYRQDPGQGLRLIYYSQIVNDFQKGDIAEGYSVSREKKESFPLTVTSAQKNPTAFYLCASSIDLGTTRYNEQFFGPGTRLTVL.

Many counts were recorded for this clone. The junction departs from the called germline gene at one end, perhaps through a read error. CDR3 DNA (partial): TGTGCCAGCAGCTTGATGGGCAGGGGAAACTACGGC. Encoded protein: CASSLMGRGNYG. From start to end, the CDR3 is CASSLMGRGNYGYTF. The chain links TRBV7-9 to TRBJ1-2, with TRBD1 as a possible D gene (6 bases). Read sequence stops 3 residues before the CDR3 end, and the germline J gene provides the missing end. CDR3 size: 15 residues. The germline V gene has CDR1 SEHNR and CDR2 FQNEAQ (reference sequence).

Ten or more counts support this clone. The CDR3 end is not reached by the read, which stops 3 residues before it; the germline J gene fills it in. This chain links TRBV30 with TRBJ1-2, with D unclear. Germline-derived CDR1 and CDR2 are GTSNPN and SVGIG (reference sequence). The CDR3 runs to 12 residues. CDR3 residues: CAWSVPGMSYTF. The CDR3 bases that were read are TGTGCCTGGAGTGTACCCGGTATGAGC. The complete variable domain, with remaining parts taken from reference TRBV30 and TRBJ1-2, reads SQTIHQWPATLVQPVGSPLSLECTVEGTSNPNLYWYRQAAGRGLQLLFYSVGIGQISSEVPQNLSASRPQDRQFILSSKKLLLSDSGFYLCAWSVPGMSYTFGSGTRLTVV.

This clone was observed many times. The read gets to within 3 residues of the CDR3 end, and the germline J gene fills in the rest. The chain recombines TRBV5-1 with TRBJ2-7; D remains ambiguous. CDR1 is SGHRS and CDR2 is YFSETQ in the germline V gene. This CDR3 contains 15 residues. V was shortened by 1 base and J by 2 bases, with 13 bases between the two germline ends. The CDR3 region is CASSLYATAPYEQYF. The DNA read from the CDR3 is TGCGCCAGCAGCTTGTACGCAACAGCCCCCTACGAG.

Of note for this clone: The sequenced fragment ends 3 residues before the CDR3 boundary, so the rest is inferred from the germline J gene. The chain recombines TRBV6-2 or TRBV6-3 with TRBJ1-2; D is uncertain. CDR1 is MNHEY, CDR2 SVGEGT, per germline. The CDR3 has 15 residues. The CDR3 loop reads CASSRTSGSPYDYTF. CDR3 DNA (partial): TGTGCCAGCAGTCGTACTAGCGGGAGCCCCTACGAC.

This clone was detected ten times or more. The read terminates 3 residues before the CDR3 end, so the remaining end is supplied by the germline J gene. V is TRBV5-6 and J is TRBJ1-5; 7 bases agree with TRBD1. The CDR3 spans 15 residues. CDR1 is SGHDT, CDR2 YYEEEE, per germline. The V segment lost 4 bases and the J segment 4 bases; nucleotides outside the gene matches: 8. This chain's CDR3 is CASSQTGRDNQPQHF. CDR3 DNA (partial): TGTGCCAGCAGCCAGACAGGGAGGGATAATCAGCCC.

This clone was seen ten or more times. The sequenced fragment ends 3 residues before the CDR3 boundary, so the rest is inferred from the germline J gene. The chain uses TRBV20-1 and TRBJ2-3, with 12 nucleotides matching TRBD2. Germline loops: CDR1 DFQATT, CDR2 SNEGSKA (reference sequence). V was pared by 3 bases and J by 4 bases, with 8 bases of the junction left unmatched. The CDR3 runs 16 residues. Partial CDR3 DNA: TGCAGTGCTAGGGCTACACTAGCGGGAGGAGCAGATACG. It specifies CSARATLAGGADT. The entire CDR3 sequence reads CSARATLAGGADTQYF.

This clone was seen many times. Read data end 3 residues before the CDR3 end; the end is taken from the germline J gene. This rearrangement joins TRBV18 to TRBJ2-1; 12 bases align to TRBD2. The germline V gene has CDR1 KGHSH and CDR2 LQKENI. The CDR3 extends over 17 amino acids. V shed 5 bases and J 8 bases; nucleotides not matched to a gene: 13. Here the CDR3 reads CASSDRLAGEGQHEQFF. The DNA read from the CDR3 is TGTGCCAGCTCAGACAGACTAGCGGGAGAGGGTCAGCATGAG.

There are many counts of this clone. The observed sequence ends 3 residues before the CDR3 terminus, with the missing tail filled in from the germline J gene. The chain combines TRBV20-1 with TRBJ2-2; 9 bases are shared with TRBD2. CDR1 and CDR2 from the germline V gene are DFQATT and SNEGSKA (reference sequence). J gave up 1 base and V 6 bases, and 12 bases lay outside the gene matches. CDR3 length: 17 residues. CDR3 sequence reads: CSATPAGGILNTGELFF. The sequenced part of the CDR3 DNA is TGCAGTGCCACACCAGCGGGAGGTATCCTGAACACCGGGGAG.

In its sample, this clone was seen many times. CDR3 DNA, as far as it was read: TGTGCCAGCAGCCAAGATAGGAGGGCTTCTGAA. Its protein is CASSQDRRASE. Given in full, the CDR3 is CASSQDRRASEAFF. J is TRBJ1-1 and V is TRBV4-2; D gene unclear. The CDR3 end falls 3 residues outside the read, so it is completed with the germline J gene. Trimming pared 0 bases from V and 6 bases from J, leaving 11 bases between. The CDR3 loop spans 14 amino acids. Germline V lookup: CDR1 LGHNA, CDR2 YNFKEQ.

As for this clone: A much larger clone lies a single base off, so this may be a read error. The read comes to an end 3 residues before the CDR3 does, leaving the germline J gene to fill in the end. The chain joins TRBV20-1 to TRBJ2-5; possible D gene TRBD1, 7 bases. The germline gives CDR1 DFQATT, CDR2 SNEGSKA (reference sequence). This CDR3 is 13 amino acids long. CDR3 protein: CSAEGAGTDTQYF. The part of the CDR3 DNA that was read is TGCAGTGCGGAGGGGGCGGGCACAGATACC.

In its sample, this clone was seen many times. The CDR3 end falls 3 residues outside the read, so it is completed with the germline J gene. The J gene is TRBJ2-3, the V gene TRBV13; 8 positions agree with TRBD2. The germline V gene encodes CDR1 PRHDT and CDR2 FYEKMQ (reference sequence). The trim removed 5 bases at V and 6 bases at J, leaving 10 bases unmatched. This CDR3 is built from 15 residues. The CDR3 here is CASSPGSGGVDTQYF. Incomplete CDR3 DNA: TGTGCCAGCAGCCCAGGCAGCGGGGGCGTTGATACG.